This entry lists 3 T cell receptor beta chains sequenced from one sample in a study of T cell repertoires in cytomegalovirus infection. TCRdb redid the calling of the reads with MiXCR, one entry per CDR3 protein. The table has hundreds of thousands of distinct CDR3 sequences, about 24% seen once; the top ten hold 7.5% to 9%. The sequenced material came from CD8+ T cells from PBMCs. The receptors come from a human donor in good health (CMV status not recorded). Some clones in this sample may be carry-over from other donors' samples.

This clonotype was detected a few times. This chain joins TRBV7-9 and TRBJ1-5; D is perhaps TRBD1 (6 bases). V lost 6 bases to trimming and J lost 3 bases, with 9 bases between them. CDR1 and CDR2 (germline): SEHNR, FQNEAQ (reference sequence). The CDR3 extends over 13 amino acids. This CDR3 is CASSSGDNQPQHF. The CDR3 bases are TGTGCCAGCAGTTCAGGGGACAATCAGCCCCAGCATTTT.

This clonotype has ten or more counts. The V call is TRBV28, the J call TRBJ2-1; either TRBD1 or TRBD2 may supply D (5 bases each). CDR1 and CDR2 (germline): MDHEN, SYDVKM. Trimming removed 5 bases from V and 1 base from J, with 15 bases in between. There are 16 residues in the CDR3. The CDR3 is CASSPPRGPSYNEQFF. CDR3 DNA: TGTGCCAGCAGTCCTCCCCGGGGACCTTCCTACAATGAGCAGTTCTTC.

This clonotype was seen more than once but under ten times. The gene calls are TRBV29-1 and TRBJ2-4, with 8 bases that match TRBD2. The CDR3 is 15 amino acids. With V trimmed by 6 bases and J by 4 bases, 11 bases remained unmatched. CDR1 and CDR2 (germline): SQVTM, ANQGSEA. CDR3 amino acids: CSVLRGAGEKNIQYF. The CDR3 nucleotides are TGCAGCGTCTTGCGGGGGGCAGGGGAGAAAAACATTCAGTACTTC.